This passage covers 10 T cell receptor beta chains from one sample sequenced in a study of blood T cell repertoires in COVID-19. Here immunoSEQ multiplex PCR was the method, and the copy in TCRdb shows in-frame clones only, minus some. The sample includes about 260,000 clones, 88% of them seen just once. The sample taken for sequencing was peripheral blood. The receptor source for this set is a man aged 55 to 69 who had recovered from COVID-19.

The CDR3 bases are TGTGCCAGCAGTAACCCCCTAGCGGTTAGCACAGATACGCAGTATTTT. Translation: CASSNPLAVSTDTQYF. The rearrangement uses TRBV6-2 or TRBV6-3 and TRBJ2-3; 7 bases match TRBD2. Germline V gene data show CDR1 as MNHEY and CDR2 as SVGEGT. The CDR3 sequence is 16 residues long. The V gene end was trimmed by 5 bases and the J gene end by 0 bases; junction bases not matched to a gene: 8.

V is TRBV3-1 (or the pseudogene TRBV3-2) and J is TRBJ1-2; the match to TRBD1 covers 7 bases. Germline lookup yields CDR1 LGHDT and CDR2 YNNKEL (reference sequence). Losses at the gene ends were 2 bases for V and 4 bases for J; bases not matched to a gene: 4. The CDR3 runs 14 residues. CDR3: CASSQSGQVYGYTF. CDR3 sequence (DNA): TGTGCCAGCAGCCAAAGTGGACAGGTCTATGGCTACACCTTC.

The chain combines TRBV27 with TRBJ1-6; D unclear. The germline V and J ends were trimmed by 3 bases and 0 bases, with 9 bases remaining between them. This CDR3 comprises 16 residues. Germline V gene lookup returns CDR1 MNHEY and CDR2 SMNVEV (reference sequence). The CDR3 DNA follows: TGTGCCAGCAGTTTCAGGCCGAGCTCCTATAATTCACCCCTCCACTTT. Its protein is CASSFRPSSYNSPLHF.

Only one count was recorded for this clone. The rearrangement joins TRBV5-1 to TRBJ2-7, with 9 bases that match TRBD2. Germline V lookup: CDR1 SGHRS, CDR2 YFSETQ. This CDR3 is 16 amino acids long. The CDR3 spells CPPRPGGAGGPEQQYF. DNA for the CDR3: TGCCCCCCCCGCCCGGGGGGGGCGGGGGGGCCCGAACAGCAGTACTTC.

DNA of the CDR3: TGTGCCAGTACCCCGACAGCCAGTTATAGCAATCAGCCCCAGCATTTT. This sequence encodes CASTPTASYSNQPQHF. The genes are TRBV19 and TRBJ1-5, with D perhaps TRBD1 (5 bases). V was cut by 7 bases and J by 0 bases, with 16 bases left in between. The germline V gene encodes CDR1 LNHDA and CDR2 SQIVND (reference sequence). This CDR3 comprises 16 residues.

This clone was seen a single time. J is TRBJ2-7 and V is TRBV18; 9 nucleotides match TRBD1. Germline CDR1 reads KGHSH; CDR2 reads LQKENI. This CDR3 contains 14 residues. Trimming cost V 8 bases and J 1 base; bases outside gene matches: 6. CDR3 DNA: TGTGCCAGCCGGGACAGGGCATCATCCTACGAGCAGTACTTC. Its translation is CASRDRASSYEQYF.

The rearrangement joins TRBV12-5 to TRBJ2-1; 8 bases map to TRBD1. The CDR3 consists of 16 residues. Trimming removed 0 bases from V and 6 bases from J; junction bases left unmatched: 7. Germline V gene sequence: CDR1 LGHNT, CDR2 FRNRAP. The CDR3 protein is CASGLVGQGAGNEQFF. As DNA, the CDR3 is TGTGCTAGTGGTTTGGTAGGTCAGGGGGCTGGCAATGAGCAGTTCTTC.

The chain combines TRBV7-2 with TRBJ2-7; 7 bases match TRBD1. V shed 0 bases and J 3 bases; nucleotides not matched to a gene: 2. This CDR3 region has 14 residues. From germline, CDR1 is SGHTA and CDR2 FQGNSA. Here the CDR3 reads CASSLAHRGYEQYF. CDR3 coding DNA: TGTGCCAGCAGCTTAGCGCACAGGGGCTACGAGCAGTACTTC.

The rearrangement uses TRBV19 and TRBJ2-5; 8 positions match TRBD1. V dropped 5 bases and J dropped 4; count of bases not matched to a gene: 12. Per the germline V gene, CDR1 is LNHDA and CDR2 is SQIVND (reference sequence). The CDR3 is 16 amino acids. The CDR3 region has the DNA TGTGCCAGTAGTGCCAGGACAGGGAAAGGTGCAGAGACCCAGTACTTC. Amino acid sequence: CASSARTGKGAETQYF.

The chain uses TRBV7-8 and TRBJ2-7; D is perhaps TRBD2 (5 bases). Germline values: CDR1 SGHVS, CDR2 FQNEAQ. CDR3 size: 14 residues. V shed 5 bases and J shed 3 bases, with 14 bases lying between them. The CDR3 DNA follows: TGTGCCAGCAGCATAACCGGGAATTACTACGAGCAGTACTTC. Its translation: CASSITGNYYEQYF.